What follows describes a single TCR beta chain. Its antigen remains unidentified. Assay runs were performed at deep level. Over several immunoSEQ plates, each subset's genomic DNA was distributed in even portions. The method was immunoSEQ multiplex PCR; TCRdb's version includes in-frame clones alone and lacks a portion of them. The data show around 750,000 clones, less than 85% seen once. The sample belongs to a study of shared clonotypes between healthy human individuals. General observations from the study: Blood was the only sampled material, and tissue repertoires likely differ.

The germline V gene encodes CDR1 SNHLY and CDR2 FYNNEI. V was shortened by 4 bases and J by 1 base, with 4 bases between the two germline ends. The length of the CDR3 is 13 residues. The TCR originated in a woman aged 25 to 45 in good health. The sequenced material came from memory CD4+ T cells sorted from blood. Documented subset: CD45RA-negative fraction. The chain links TRBV2 to TRBJ2-2, with no clear D. This CDR3 is CASSAGNTGELFF. The DNA for the CDR3 is TGTGCCAGCAGTGCCGGGAACACCGGGGAGCTGTTTTTT.